The clone carrying this TCR beta chain is a singleton in its sample. Germline V gene data show CDR1 as SGHVS and CDR2 as FNYEAQ. Trimming left V 4 bases short and J 0 bases short, with 10 bases between. The CDR3 length is 15 residues. The data belong to a study of shared clonotypes between healthy human individuals. The table came from immunoSEQ multiplex PCR; TCRdb's copy has only in-frame clones and leaves some out. The sample consists of millions of clones, about 92% of them appearing once. The chain links TRBV7-6 to TRBJ1-3; D is uncertain. The origin of this receptor is a young man in good health. Some clones in this sample may be carry-over from other donors' samples. Sequencing was done on a sample of naive CD4+ T cells from PBMCs. This sample's subset: CD45RA+ positively selected. The CDR3 loop is CASSSPWVSGNTIYF. The CDR3 DNA is TGTGCCAGCAGCTCACCCTGGGTCTCTGGAAACACCATATATTTT.